Below are 13 T cell receptor beta chains sequenced from a single sample in a study of human T cells and chemical hapten exposure. Documented time point: pre-sensitization, week 0. The treatment here: therapeutic diphenylcyclopropenone sensitization with weekly scalp DPC. TCRdb passed the RACE reads through MiXCR, listing each CDR3 protein once. The data show some 330,000 distinct CDR3 sequences, around 5.5% seen once. Material: whole blood, obtained in connection with sensitization to the hapten diphenylcyclopropenone (DPC). Receptors originate from a woman between 18 and 30 years old with alopecia areata. Some clones in this sample may be carry-over from other donors' samples.

The rearrangement links TRBV29-1 to TRBJ1-1; a weak D match, TRBD1 (5 bases). The germline CDR1 and CDR2 sequences are SQVTM and ANQGSEA. CDR3 length equals 14 residues. V was shortened by 3 bases and J by 4 bases, with 15 bases between the two germline ends. The DNA for the CDR3 is TGCAGCGTTGAGGGGATAGGGGTAGGCACTGAAGCTTTCTTT. Translated: CSVEGIGVGTEAFF.

The chain links TRBV5-1 to TRBJ2-3; 8 bases are shared with TRBD1. The V segment lost 0 bases and the J segment 3 bases; nucleotides outside the gene matches: 6. The CDR3 has 16 amino acids. Germline lookup yields CDR1 SGHRS and CDR2 YFSETQ. In DNA, the CDR3 is TGCGCCAGCAGCTTGGGAGGACAGGGTTCTACAGATACGCAGTATTTT. It codes for CASSLGGQGSTDTQYF.

The chain joins TRBV4-2 to TRBJ2-2; tentatively, D is TRBD1 (6 bases). CDR1 and CDR2 from the germline V gene are LGHNA and YNFKEQ. This CDR3 is 17 amino acids long. Trimming removed 0 bases at V and 4 bases at J, with 15 bases between. This CDR3 is CASSQDRGQITTGELFF. CDR3 DNA: TGTGCCAGCAGCCAAGATCGAGGACAGATAACCACCGGGGAGCTGTTTTTT.

This clonotype was picked up a small number of times. This chain connects TRBV12-3 or TRBV12-4 to TRBJ2-2; 7 bases agree with TRBD1. After removal of 6 bases from V and 5 bases from J, the junction contained 12 bases not matched to a gene. This CDR3 region has 16 residues. CDR3 residues: CASSLDRDERTGELFF. CDR3 in DNA: TGTGCCAGCAGCCTTGACAGGGACGAGAGAACCGGGGAGCTGTTTTTT.

This clonotype appeared many times. J is TRBJ2-2 and V is TRBV29-1; no clear D gene. Germline CDR1 and CDR2: SQVTM and ANQGSEA. V was pared by 2 bases and J by 1 base, with 8 bases between. This CDR3 spans 14 amino acids. The CDR3 region is CSVEPAVNTGELFF. The CDR3 nucleotides are TGCAGCGTTGAACCGGCAGTGAACACCGGGGAGCTGTTTTTT.

This clonotype was seen more than once but under ten times. The chain joins TRBV19 to TRBJ2-3; D not resolved. The germline V gene has CDR1 LNHDA and CDR2 SQIVND (reference sequence). CDR3 length equals 15 residues. V gave up 3 bases and J gave up 0 bases, with 10 bases separating them. The CDR3 bases are TGTGCCAGTAGTATTGGCGGTTTTAGCACAGATACGCAGTATTTT. This translates into CASSIGGFSTDTQYF.

This clonotype was counted between two and nine times. The rearrangement links TRBV6-1 to TRBJ2-7, with D perhaps TRBD1 (5 bases). Per the germline V gene, CDR1 is MNHNS and CDR2 is SASEGT. This CDR3 spans 13 amino acids. V gave up 3 bases and J gave up 2 bases, with 8 bases separating them. The CDR3: CASSEYRTYEQYF. CDR3 DNA: TGTGCCAGCAGTGAGTACAGGACCTACGAGCAGTACTTC.

This clonotype was detected ten times or more. The CDR3 coding sequence is TGTGCCAGCAGTGCCGACTATGGGACAGGGGGAACAGATACGCAGTATTTT. Its protein is CASSADYGTGGTDTQYF. The genes are TRBV28 and TRBJ2-3, with TRBD1 matching 11 bases. The germline V gene encodes CDR1 MDHEN and CDR2 SYDVKM. Germline trimming cut 5 bases from V and 3 bases from J; bases unmatched to any gene: 10. The CDR3 consists of 17 residues.

The gene calls are TRBV12-3 or TRBV12-4 and TRBJ1-1; TRBD1 aligns across 7 bases. The length of the CDR3 is 11 residues. V lost 4 bases, J lost 10 bases, and 3 bases stayed unmatched. In DNA form, the CDR3 reads TGTGCCAGCAGTTACAGGGGATCAGCTTTCTTT. Translating gives CASSYRGSAFF.

This clonotype was counted between two and nine times. The chain carries TRBV5-1 and TRBJ1-5; 10 positions agree with TRBD1. Germline assignment: CDR1 SGHRS and CDR2 YFSETQ. The J segment lost 6 bases and the V segment lost 4 bases, leaving 7 bases of the junction unmatched. This CDR3 spans 15 amino acids. In nucleotides, the CDR3 is TGCGCCAGCAGCAAAATCGGACAGGGGGTTCAGCCCCAGCATTTT. This translates into CASSKIGQGVQPQHF.

Ten or more counts support this clonotype. This rearrangement joins TRBV4-3 to TRBJ2-6; the D gene could be TRBD1 or TRBD2 (5 bases each). The V end lost 2 bases, the J end lost 0 bases, and 14 bases lay between the germline ends. The CDR3 runs to 18 residues. CDR1 and CDR2 from the germline V gene are LGHNA and YSLEER. The CDR3 loop reads CASSQKWDAGSGANVLTF. CDR3 nucleotide sequence: TGCGCCAGCAGCCAAAAATGGGACGCCGGCTCTGGGGCCAACGTCCTGACTTTC.

This clonotype was counted at least ten times. The chain joins TRBV20-1 to TRBJ2-5; TRBD2 matches at 9 bases. The germline CDR1 and CDR2 sequences are DFQATT and SNEGSKA (reference sequence). This CDR3 spans 14 amino acids. Trimming cost V 3 bases and J 3 bases; bases outside gene matches: 5. The CDR3 sequence: CSARRSGGKETQYF. The DNA for the CDR3 is TGCAGTGCTAGGAGAAGCGGGGGGAAAGAGACCCAGTACTTC.

There are many counts of this clonotype. The chain joins TRBV5-1 to TRBJ2-5; a weak D match, TRBD2 (7 bases). CDR1 and CDR2 (germline): SGHRS, YFSETQ. Trimming removed 0 bases at V and 7 bases at J, with 13 bases between. The CDR3 spans 14 residues. CDR3 region: CASSLGGLQGTQYF. For the CDR3, the DNA is TGCGCCAGCAGCTTGGGGGGACTACAGGGGACCCAGTACTTC. The full variable domain, rest sourced from reference TRBV5-1 and TRBJ2-5, is KAGVTQTPRYLIKTRGQQVTLSCSPISGHRSVSWYQQTPGQGLQFLFEYFSETQRNKGNFPGRFSGRQFSNSRSEMNVSTLELGDSALYLCASSLGGLQGTQYFGPGTRLLVL.